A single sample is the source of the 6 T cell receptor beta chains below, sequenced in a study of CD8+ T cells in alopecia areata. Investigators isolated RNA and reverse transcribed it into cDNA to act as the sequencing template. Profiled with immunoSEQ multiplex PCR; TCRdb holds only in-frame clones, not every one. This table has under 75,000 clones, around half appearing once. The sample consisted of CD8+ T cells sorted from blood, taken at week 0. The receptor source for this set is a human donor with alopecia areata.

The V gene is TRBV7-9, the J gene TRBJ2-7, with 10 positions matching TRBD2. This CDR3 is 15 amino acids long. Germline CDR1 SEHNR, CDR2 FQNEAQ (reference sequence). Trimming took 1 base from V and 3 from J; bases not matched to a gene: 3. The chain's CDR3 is CASSLGLAGYYEQYF. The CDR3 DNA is TGTGCCAGCAGCTTAGGACTAGCGGGTTACTACGAGCAGTACTTC.

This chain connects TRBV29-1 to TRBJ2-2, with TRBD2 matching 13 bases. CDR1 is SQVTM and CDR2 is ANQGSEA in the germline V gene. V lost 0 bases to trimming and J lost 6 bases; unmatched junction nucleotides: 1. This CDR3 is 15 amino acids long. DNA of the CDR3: TGCAGCGTTGAAGATACTAGCGGGAGGGCCGGGGAGCTGTTTTTT. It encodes CSVEDTSGRAGELFF.

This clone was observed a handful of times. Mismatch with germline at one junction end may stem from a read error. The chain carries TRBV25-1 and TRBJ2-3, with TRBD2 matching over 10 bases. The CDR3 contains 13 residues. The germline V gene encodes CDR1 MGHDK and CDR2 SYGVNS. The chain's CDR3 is CASTGLAATRFLF. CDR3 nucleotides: TGTGCCAGCACCGGACTAGCGGCTACCCGATTCCTCTTT.

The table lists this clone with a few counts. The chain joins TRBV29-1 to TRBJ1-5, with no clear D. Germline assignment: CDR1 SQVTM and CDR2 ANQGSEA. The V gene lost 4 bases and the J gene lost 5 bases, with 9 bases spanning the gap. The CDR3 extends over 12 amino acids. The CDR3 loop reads CSVVIGDQPQHF. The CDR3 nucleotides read TGCAGCGTTGTGATAGGAGATCAGCCCCAGCATTTT.

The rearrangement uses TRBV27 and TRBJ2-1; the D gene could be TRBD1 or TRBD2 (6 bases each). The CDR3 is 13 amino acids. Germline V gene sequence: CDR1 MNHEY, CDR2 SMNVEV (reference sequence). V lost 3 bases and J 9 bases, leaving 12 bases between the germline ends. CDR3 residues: CASSFGGPGEQFF. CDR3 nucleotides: TGTGCCAGCAGTTTTGGGGGGCCAGGTGAGCAGTTCTTC.

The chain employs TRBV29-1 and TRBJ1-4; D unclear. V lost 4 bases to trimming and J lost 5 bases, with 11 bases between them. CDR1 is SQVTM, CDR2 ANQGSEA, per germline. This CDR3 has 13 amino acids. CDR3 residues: CSVVGDGNEKLFF. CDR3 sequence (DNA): TGCAGCGTTGTGGGAGACGGGAATGAAAAACTGTTTTTT.